This T cell receptor beta chain originates from a study of blood T cell repertoires in COVID-19. Turning to the study itself: Acute-phase and convalescent COVID-19 samples originated in the United States, Italy and Spain. PBMCs, B-cell-depleted T cells, or T cells were the source of the cDNA or gDNA that made up the material.

Assay: immunoSEQ multiplex PCR; the TCRdb copy retains only in-frame clones and omits some. The table shows roughly 180,000 clones, with roughly 85% occurring only once. The origin of this receptor is an elderly woman with active or convalescent COVID-19. Sequencing was carried out using peripheral blood.

The CDR3 DNA follows: TGTGCCAGCACCCCGCCCGGACACCACTCTGGGGCCAACGTCCTGACTTTC. It translates to CASTPPGHHSGANVLTF. The gene calls are TRBV28 and TRBJ2-6; tentative D call: TRBD1 (5 bases). Germline V gene sequence: CDR1 MDHEN, CDR2 SYDVKM. CDR3 length: 17 amino acids. Trimming removed 7 bases at V and 0 bases at J, with 16 bases between.